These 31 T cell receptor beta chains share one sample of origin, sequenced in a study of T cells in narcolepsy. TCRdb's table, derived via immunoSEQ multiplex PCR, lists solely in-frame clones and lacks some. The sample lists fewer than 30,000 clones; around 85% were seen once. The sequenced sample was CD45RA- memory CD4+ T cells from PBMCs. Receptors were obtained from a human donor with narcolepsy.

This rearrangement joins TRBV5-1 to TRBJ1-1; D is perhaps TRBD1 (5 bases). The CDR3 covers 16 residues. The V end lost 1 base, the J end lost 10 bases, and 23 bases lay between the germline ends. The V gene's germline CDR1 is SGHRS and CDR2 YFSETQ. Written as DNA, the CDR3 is TGCGCCAGCAGCTTGCAAGAGGGCGATGGGGGGTTGGGAGCTTTCTTT. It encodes CASSLQEGDGGLGAFF.

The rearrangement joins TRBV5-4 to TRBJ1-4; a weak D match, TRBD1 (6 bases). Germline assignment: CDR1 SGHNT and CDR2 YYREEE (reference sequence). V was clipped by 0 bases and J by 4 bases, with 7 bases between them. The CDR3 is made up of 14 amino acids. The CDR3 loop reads CASSLGQDNEKLFF. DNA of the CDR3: TGTGCCAGCAGCTTGGGACAGGATAATGAAAAACTGTTTTTT.

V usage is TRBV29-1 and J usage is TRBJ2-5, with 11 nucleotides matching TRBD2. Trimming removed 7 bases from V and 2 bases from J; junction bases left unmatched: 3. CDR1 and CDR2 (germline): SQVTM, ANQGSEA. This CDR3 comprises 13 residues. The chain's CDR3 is CSAIAGGQETQYF. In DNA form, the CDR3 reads TGCAGCGCCATAGCGGGAGGGCAAGAGACCCAGTACTTC.

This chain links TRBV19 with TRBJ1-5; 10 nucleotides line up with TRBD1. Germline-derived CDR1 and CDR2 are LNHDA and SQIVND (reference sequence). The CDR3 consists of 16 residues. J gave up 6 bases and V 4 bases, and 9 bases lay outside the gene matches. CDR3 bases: TGTGCCAGTAGTAAAGAGACAGGGGGCGTTGGTCAGCCCCAGCATTTT. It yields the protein CASSKETGGVGQPQHF.

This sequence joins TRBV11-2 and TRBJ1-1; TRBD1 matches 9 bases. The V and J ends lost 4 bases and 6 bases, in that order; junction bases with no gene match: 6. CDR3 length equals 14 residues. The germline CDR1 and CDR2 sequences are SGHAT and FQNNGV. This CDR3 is CASSSQGAGPEAFF. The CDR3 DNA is TGTGCCAGCAGCTCACAGGGGGCGGGTCCTGAAGCTTTCTTT.

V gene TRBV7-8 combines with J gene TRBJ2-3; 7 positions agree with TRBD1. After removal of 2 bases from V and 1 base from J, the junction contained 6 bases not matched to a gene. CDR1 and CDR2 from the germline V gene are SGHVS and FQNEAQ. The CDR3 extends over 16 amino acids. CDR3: CASSLISQGGTDTQYF. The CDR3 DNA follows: TGTGCCAGCAGCTTAATCAGCCAGGGGGGCACAGATACGCAGTATTTT. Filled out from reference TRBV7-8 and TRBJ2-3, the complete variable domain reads GAGVSQSPRYKVAKRGQDVALRCDPISGHVSLFWYQQALGQGPEFLTYFQNEAQLDKSGLPSDRFFAERPEGSVSTLKIQRTQQEDSAVYLCASSLISQGGTDTQYFGPGTRLTVL.

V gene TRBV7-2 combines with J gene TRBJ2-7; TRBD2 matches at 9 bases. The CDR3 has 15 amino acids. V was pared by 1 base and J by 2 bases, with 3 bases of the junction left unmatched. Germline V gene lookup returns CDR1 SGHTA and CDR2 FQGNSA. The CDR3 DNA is TGTGCCAGCAGCTTAGAAGCGGGGGGTGCCTACGAGCAGTACTTC. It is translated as CASSLEAGGAYEQYF.

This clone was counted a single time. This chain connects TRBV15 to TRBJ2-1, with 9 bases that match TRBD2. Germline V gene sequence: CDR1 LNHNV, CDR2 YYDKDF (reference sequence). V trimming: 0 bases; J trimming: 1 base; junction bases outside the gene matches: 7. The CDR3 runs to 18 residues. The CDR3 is CATSRDLMREGSYNEQFF. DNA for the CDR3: TGTGCCACCAGCAGAGATCTGATGCGGGAGGGTTCCTACAATGAGCAGTTCTTC. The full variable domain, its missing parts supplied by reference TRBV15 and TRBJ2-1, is DAMVIQNPRYQVTQFGKPVTLSCSQTLNHNVMYWYQQKSSQAPKLLFHYYDKDFNNEADTPDNFQSRRPNTSFCFLDIRSPGLGDTAMYLCATSRDLMREGSYNEQFFGPGTRLTVL.

CDR3: CASSPGGQRVHEQFF. In DNA, the CDR3 is TGTGCCAGCAGCCCGGGGGGGCAAAGAGTCCATGAGCAGTTCTTC. The chain recombines TRBV28 with TRBJ2-1; the match to TRBD2 covers 8 bases. Germline V gene sequence: CDR1 MDHEN, CDR2 SYDVKM. J gave up 8 bases and V 6 bases, and 12 bases lay outside the gene matches. CDR3 length equals 15 residues.

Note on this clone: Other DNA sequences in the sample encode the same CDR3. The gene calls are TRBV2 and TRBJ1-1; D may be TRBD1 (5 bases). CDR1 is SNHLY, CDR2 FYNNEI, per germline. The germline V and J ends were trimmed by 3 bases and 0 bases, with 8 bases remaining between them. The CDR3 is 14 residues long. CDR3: CASSEHRMNTEAFF. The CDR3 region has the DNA TGTGCCAGCAGTGAGCACAGGATGAACACTGAAGCTTTCTTT.

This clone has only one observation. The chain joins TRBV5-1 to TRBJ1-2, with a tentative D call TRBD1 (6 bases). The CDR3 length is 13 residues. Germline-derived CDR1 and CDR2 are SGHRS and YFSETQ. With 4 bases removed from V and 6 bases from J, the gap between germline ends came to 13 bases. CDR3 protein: CASSLGHPDGYTF. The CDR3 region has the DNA TGCGCCAGCAGCCTGGGACACCCGGATGGCTACACCTTC.

The CDR3 DNA is TGTGCCAGCAGCTTGGGAACTAGCGGGAGTCCCTACGAGCAGTACTTC. Amino acids: CASSLGTSGSPYEQYF. The V call is TRBV5-4, the J call TRBJ2-7; TRBD2 matches at 11 bases. With 0 bases clipped from V and 2 bases from J, the junction kept 4 bases outside the gene matches. The CDR3 covers 16 residues. Germline V gives CDR1 SGHNT, CDR2 YYREEE (reference sequence).

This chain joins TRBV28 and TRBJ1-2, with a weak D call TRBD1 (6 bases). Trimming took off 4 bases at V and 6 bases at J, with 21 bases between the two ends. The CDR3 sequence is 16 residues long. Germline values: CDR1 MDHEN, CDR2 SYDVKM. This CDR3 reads CASSSVTVRQADGYTF. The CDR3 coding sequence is TGTGCCAGCAGTTCCGTGACCGTCAGACAGGCCGATGGCTACACCTTC.

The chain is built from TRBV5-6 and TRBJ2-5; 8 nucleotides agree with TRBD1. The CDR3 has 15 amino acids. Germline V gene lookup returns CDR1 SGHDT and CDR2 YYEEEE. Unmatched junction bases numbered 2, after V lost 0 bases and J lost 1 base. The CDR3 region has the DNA TGTGCCAGCAGCTTGGTACAGGGGGTCCAAGAGACCCAGTACTTC. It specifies CASSLVQGVQETQYF.

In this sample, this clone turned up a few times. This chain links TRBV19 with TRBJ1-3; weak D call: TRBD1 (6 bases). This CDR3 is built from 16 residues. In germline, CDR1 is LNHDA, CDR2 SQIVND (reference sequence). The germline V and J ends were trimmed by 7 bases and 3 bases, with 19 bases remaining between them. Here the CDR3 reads CASTQSRGLVGNTIYF. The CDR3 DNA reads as TGTGCCAGTACCCAATCCAGGGGCCTAGTTGGAAACACCATATATTTT. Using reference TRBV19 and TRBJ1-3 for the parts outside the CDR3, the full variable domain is DGGITQSPKYLFRKEGQNVTLSCEQNLNHDAMYWYRQDPGQGLRLIYYSQIVNDFQKGDIAEGYSVSREKKESFPLTVTSAQKNPTAFYLCASTQSRGLVGNTIYFGEGSWLTVV.

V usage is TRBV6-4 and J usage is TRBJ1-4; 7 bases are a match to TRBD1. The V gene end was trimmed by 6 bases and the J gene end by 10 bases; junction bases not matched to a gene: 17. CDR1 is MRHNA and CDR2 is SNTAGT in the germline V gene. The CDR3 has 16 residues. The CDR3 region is CASRGRDSFSSGKLFF. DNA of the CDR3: TGTGCCAGCAGGGGGCGGGACAGCTTTTCGTCGGGAAAACTGTTTTTT.

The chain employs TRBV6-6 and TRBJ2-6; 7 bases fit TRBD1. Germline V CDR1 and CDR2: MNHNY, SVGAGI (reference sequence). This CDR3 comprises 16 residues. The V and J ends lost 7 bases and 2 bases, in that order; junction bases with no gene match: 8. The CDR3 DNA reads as TGTGCCAGCAAAGATAGCCAGGGGGCTGGGGCCAACGTCCTGACTTTC. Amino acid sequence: CASKDSQGAGANVLTF.

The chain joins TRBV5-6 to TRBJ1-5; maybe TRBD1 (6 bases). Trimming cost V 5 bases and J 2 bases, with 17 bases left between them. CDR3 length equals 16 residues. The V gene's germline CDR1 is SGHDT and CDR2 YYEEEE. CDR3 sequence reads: CASSQTGYRGNQPQHF. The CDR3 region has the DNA TGTGCCAGCAGTCAAACAGGGTATAGAGGCAATCAGCCCCAGCATTTT. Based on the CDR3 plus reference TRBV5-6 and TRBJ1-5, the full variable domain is DAGVTQSPTHLIKTRGQQVTLRCSPKSGHDTVSWYQQALGQGPQFIFQYYEEEERQRGNFPDRFSGHQFPNYSSELNVNALLLGDSALYLCASSQTGYRGNQPQHFGDGTRLSIL.

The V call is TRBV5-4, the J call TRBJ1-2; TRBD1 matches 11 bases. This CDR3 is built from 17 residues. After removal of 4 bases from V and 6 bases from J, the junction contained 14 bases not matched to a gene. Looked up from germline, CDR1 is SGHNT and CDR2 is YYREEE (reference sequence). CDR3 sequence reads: CASSPGTGGLLLNGYTF. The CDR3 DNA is TGTGCCAGCAGCCCAGGGACAGGGGGGCTTCTTCTGAATGGCTACACCTTC. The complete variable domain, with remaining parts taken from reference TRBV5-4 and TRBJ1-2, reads ETGVTQSPTHLIKTRGQQVTLRCSSQSGHNTVSWYQQALGQGPQFIFQYYREEENGRGNFPPRFSGLQFPNYSSELNVNALELDDSALYLCASSPGTGGLLLNGYTFGSGTRLTVV.

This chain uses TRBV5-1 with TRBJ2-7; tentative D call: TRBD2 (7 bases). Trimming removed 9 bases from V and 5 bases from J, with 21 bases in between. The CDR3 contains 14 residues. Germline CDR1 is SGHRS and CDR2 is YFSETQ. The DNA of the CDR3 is TGCGCCACCAGAAGGGGGGGCCAATGGGACGAGCAGTACTTC. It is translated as CATRRGGQWDEQYF. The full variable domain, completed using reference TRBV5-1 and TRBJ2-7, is KAGVTQTPRYLIKTRGQQVTLSCSPISGHRSVSWYQQTPGQGLQFLFEYFSETQRNKGNFPGRFSGRQFSNSRSEMNVSTLELGDSALYLCATRRGGQWDEQYFGPGTRLTVT.

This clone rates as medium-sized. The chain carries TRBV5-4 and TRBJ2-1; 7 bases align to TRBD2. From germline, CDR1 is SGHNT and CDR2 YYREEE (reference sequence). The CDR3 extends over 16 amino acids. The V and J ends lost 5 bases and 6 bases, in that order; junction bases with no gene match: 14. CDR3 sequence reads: CASSSSRSSGLNEQFF. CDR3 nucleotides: TGTGCCAGCAGTTCAAGTCGATCTAGCGGACTCAATGAGCAGTTCTTC.

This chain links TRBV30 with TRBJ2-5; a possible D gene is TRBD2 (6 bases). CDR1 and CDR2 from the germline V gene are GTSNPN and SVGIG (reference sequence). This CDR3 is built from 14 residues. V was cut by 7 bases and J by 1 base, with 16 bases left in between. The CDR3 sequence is CAFRLVNLQETQYF. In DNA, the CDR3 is TGTGCCTTCCGACTAGTAAACCTCCAAGAGACCCAGTACTTC. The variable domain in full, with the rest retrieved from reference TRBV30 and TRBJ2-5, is SQTIHQWPATLVQPVGSPLSLECTVEGTSNPNLYWYRQAAGRGLQLLFYSVGIGQISSEVPQNLSASRPQDRQFILSSKKLLLSDSGFYLCAFRLVNLQETQYFGPGTRLLVL.

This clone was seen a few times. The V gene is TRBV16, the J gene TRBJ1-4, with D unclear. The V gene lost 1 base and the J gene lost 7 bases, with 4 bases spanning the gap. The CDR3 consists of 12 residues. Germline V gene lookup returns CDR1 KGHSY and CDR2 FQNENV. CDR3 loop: CASSQYTEKLFF. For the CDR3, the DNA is TGTGCCAGCAGCCAATACACTGAAAAACTGTTTTTT.

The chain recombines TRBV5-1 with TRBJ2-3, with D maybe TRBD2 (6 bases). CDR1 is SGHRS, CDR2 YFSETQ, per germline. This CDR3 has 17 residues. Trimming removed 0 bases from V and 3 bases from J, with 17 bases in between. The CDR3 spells CASSLVGGASGTDTQYF. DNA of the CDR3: TGCGCCAGCAGCTTGGTGGGGGGAGCTTCTGGAACAGATACGCAGTATTTT.

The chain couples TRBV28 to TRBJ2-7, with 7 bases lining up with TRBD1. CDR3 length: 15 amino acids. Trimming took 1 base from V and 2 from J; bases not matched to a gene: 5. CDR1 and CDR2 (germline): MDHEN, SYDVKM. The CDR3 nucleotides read TGTGCCAGCAGTTTATCGGGGCAGGGGGCCTACGAGCAGTACTTC. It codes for CASSLSGQGAYEQYF.

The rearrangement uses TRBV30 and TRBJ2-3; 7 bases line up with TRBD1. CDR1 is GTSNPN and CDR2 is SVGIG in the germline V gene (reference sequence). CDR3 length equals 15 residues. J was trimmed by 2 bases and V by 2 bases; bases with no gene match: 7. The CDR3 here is CAWSRRQGNTDTQYF. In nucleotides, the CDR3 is TGTGCCTGGAGTCGGCGACAGGGAAACACAGATACGCAGTATTTT.

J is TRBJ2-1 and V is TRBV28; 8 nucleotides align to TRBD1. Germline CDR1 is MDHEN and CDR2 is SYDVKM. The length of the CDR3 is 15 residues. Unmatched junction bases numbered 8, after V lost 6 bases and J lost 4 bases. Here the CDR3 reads CASRGAGTGYNEQFF. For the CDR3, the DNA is TGTGCCAGCAGAGGGGCCGGGACAGGATACAATGAGCAGTTCTTC. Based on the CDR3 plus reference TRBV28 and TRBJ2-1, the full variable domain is DVKVTQSSRYLVKRTGEKVFLECVQDMDHENMFWYRQDPGLGLRLIYFSYDVKMKEKGDIPEGYSVSREKKERFSLILESASTNQTSMYLCASRGAGTGYNEQFFGPGTRLTVL.

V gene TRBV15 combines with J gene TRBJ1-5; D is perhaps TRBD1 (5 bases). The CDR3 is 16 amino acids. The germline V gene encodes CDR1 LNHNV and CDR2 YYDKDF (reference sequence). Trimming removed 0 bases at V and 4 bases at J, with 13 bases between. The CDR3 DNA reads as TGTGCCACCAGCAGAGATATTGCAGGGAATAATCAGCCCCAGCATTTT. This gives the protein CATSRDIAGNNQPQHF.

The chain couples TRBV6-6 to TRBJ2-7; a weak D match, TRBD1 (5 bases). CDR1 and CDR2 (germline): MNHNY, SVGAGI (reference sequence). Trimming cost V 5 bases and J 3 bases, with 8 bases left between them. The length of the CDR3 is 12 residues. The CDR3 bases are TGTGCCAGCAGTGACGACAGCTACGAGCAGTACTTC. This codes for CASSDDSYEQYF.

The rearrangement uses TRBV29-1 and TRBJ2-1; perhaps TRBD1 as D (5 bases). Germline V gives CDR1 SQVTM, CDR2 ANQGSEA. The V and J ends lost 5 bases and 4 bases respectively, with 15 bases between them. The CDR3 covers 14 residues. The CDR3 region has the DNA TGCAGCGTTCTACAGGACCCATTGTACAATGAGCAGTTCTTC. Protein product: CSVLQDPLYNEQFF.

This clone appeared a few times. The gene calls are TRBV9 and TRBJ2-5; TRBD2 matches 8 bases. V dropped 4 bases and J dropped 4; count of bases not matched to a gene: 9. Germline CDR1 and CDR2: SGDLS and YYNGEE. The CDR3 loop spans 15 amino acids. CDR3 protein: CASSLPGGRGETQYF. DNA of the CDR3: TGTGCCAGCAGCCTCCCGGGAGGGAGGGGAGAGACCCAGTACTTC.